Each of the 32 T cell receptor beta chains below was sequenced from the same sample in a study of blood T cell repertoires in COVID-19. Profiling relied on immunoSEQ multiplex PCR, and the TCRdb table lists in-frame clones only, not all of them. The sample has around 60,000 clones, roughly 84% seen once; the top ten hold roughly 3.9%. The sample consisted of peripheral blood. The origin of the receptors is a man aged 65 to 85 with acute or convalescent COVID-19.

The rearrangement joins TRBV5-1 to TRBJ2-2, with a weak D call TRBD2 (6 bases). The V end lost 0 bases, the J end lost 2 bases, and 20 bases lay between the germline ends. Per germline, CDR1 SGHRS and CDR2 YFSETQ. The CDR3 runs 19 residues. Here the CDR3 reads CASSLEGLHPRLNTGELFF. The CDR3 DNA follows: TGCGCCAGCAGCTTGGAGGGACTCCATCCCCGATTAAACACCGGGGAGCTGTTTTTT.

The CDR3 nucleotides read TGCGCCAGCGGACTAGCGGGGGCTCAAAATGAGCAGTTCTTC. It is translated as CASGLAGAQNEQFF. The gene calls are TRBV10-2 and TRBJ2-1, with 13 nucleotides matching TRBD2. The V gene end was trimmed by 8 bases and the J gene end by 7 bases; junction bases not matched to a gene: 5. The CDR3 spans 14 residues. Germline lookup yields CDR1 WSHSY and CDR2 SAAADI.

The DNA of the CDR3 is TGTGCCAGCAGTTACACGACGACAGGGATCTACGAGCAGTACTTC. Translation gives CASSYTTTGIYEQYF. The rearrangement joins TRBV6-2 or TRBV6-3 to TRBJ2-7; 7 bases are shared with TRBD1. Germline CDR1 and CDR2: MNHEY and SVGEGT. The V gene end was trimmed by 2 bases and the J gene end by 3 bases; junction bases not matched to a gene: 7. CDR3 length: 15 amino acids.

The chain has TRBV30 and TRBJ1-2, with TRBD1 identical over 9 bases. Per germline, CDR1 GTSNPN and CDR2 SVGIG (reference sequence). J was trimmed by 4 bases and V by 0 bases; bases with no gene match: 12. This CDR3 contains 17 residues. This chain's CDR3 is CAWSVRGTGSLGYGYTF. CDR3 coding DNA: TGTGCCTGGAGTGTACGGGGGACAGGGTCCTTAGGCTATGGCTACACCTTC. Drawing the rest from reference TRBV30 and TRBJ1-2, the complete variable domain is SQTIHQWPATLVQPVGSPLSLECTVEGTSNPNLYWYRQAAGRGLQLLFYSVGIGQISSEVPQNLSASRPQDRQFILSSKKLLLSDSGFYLCAWSVRGTGSLGYGYTFGSGTRLTVV.

The sample holds one count of this clone. J is TRBJ2-5 and V is TRBV7-9; 8 bases line up with TRBD2. Germline V gene sequence: CDR1 SEHNR, CDR2 FQNEAQ (reference sequence). The V gene end was trimmed by 5 bases and the J gene end by 4 bases; junction bases not matched to a gene: 12. This CDR3 has 16 amino acids. CDR3 amino acids: CASSPNEGTRGETQYF. The DNA of the CDR3 is TGTGCCAGCAGCCCTAATGAGGGGACTAGGGGAGAGACCCAGTACTTC.

V gene TRBV2 combines with J gene TRBJ1-2; TRBD1 agrees at 8 bases. This CDR3 comprises 15 residues. Germline assignment: CDR1 SNHLY and CDR2 FYNNEI. The V segment lost 7 bases and the J segment 4 bases; nucleotides outside the gene matches: 11. The CDR3 coding sequence is TGTGCCAGCACCCCCTTCCCGACAGGGGCCTATGGCTACACCTTC. Amino acid sequence: CASTPFPTGAYGYTF.

V is TRBV19 and J is TRBJ2-7; D perhaps matches TRBD2 (7 bases). Germline V gene data show CDR1 as LNHDA and CDR2 as SQIVND (reference sequence). Trimming cost V 4 bases and J 0 bases, with 16 bases left between them. The CDR3 loop spans 16 amino acids. The CDR3 coding sequence is TGTGCCAGTAGTAGGGAAGGCGGGGGCCCCTCCTACGAGCAGTACTTC. This encodes CASSREGGGPSYEQYF. Drawing the rest from reference TRBV19 and TRBJ2-7, the complete variable domain is DGGITQSPKYLFRKEGQNVTLSCEQNLNHDAMYWYRQDPGQGLRLIYYSQIVNDFQKGDIAEGYSVSREKKESFPLTVTSAQKNPTAFYLCASSREGGGPSYEQYFGPGTRLTVT.

The chain uses TRBV18 and TRBJ2-3, with D perhaps matching TRBD2 (5 bases). In germline, CDR1 is KGHSH, CDR2 LQKENI. The germline V and J ends were trimmed by 7 bases and 2 bases, with 7 bases remaining between them. The CDR3 extends over 12 amino acids. The CDR3 sequence: CASCRDTDTQYF. The CDR3, as DNA: TGTGCCAGCTGCCGGGACACAGATACGCAGTATTTT.

The J gene is TRBJ2-5, the V gene TRBV4-2, with D perhaps TRBD2 (7 bases). The germline V gene has CDR1 LGHNA and CDR2 YNFKEQ. The CDR3 spans 16 residues. Between the trimmed V and J ends, which lost 1 base and 5 bases, there was a span of 17 bases. For the CDR3, the DNA is TGTGCCAGCAGCCAAGTTTCTAGCGGTACAGGGGAGACCCAGTACTTC. Translating gives CASSQVSSGTGETQYF.

This clone was counted only a few times. This chain uses TRBV7-3 with TRBJ2-3, with D maybe TRBD1 (5 bases). Germline CDR1 is SGHTA and CDR2 is FQGTGA. The CDR3 consists of 15 residues. With 5 bases removed from V and 2 bases from J, the gap between germline ends came to 14 bases. Here the CDR3 reads CASSPWGADTDTQYF. DNA for the CDR3: TGTGCCAGCAGCCCCTGGGGCGCAGACACAGATACGCAGTATTTT.

The CDR3 nucleotides read TGTGCCACCAGAGTTCTGGGACAGGGCTTAGAAAAACTGTTTTTT. This gives the protein CATRVLGQGLEKLFF. The chain links TRBV15 to TRBJ1-4; 9 bases agree with TRBD1. The trim removed 6 bases at V and 8 bases at J, leaving 10 bases unmatched. Germline V lookup: CDR1 LNHNV, CDR2 YYDKDF (reference sequence). This CDR3 is built from 15 residues.

As DNA, the CDR3 is TGTGCCAGCAGCTTAGCGGGACAGCAGCCCCAGCATTTT. Protein product: CASSLAGQQPQHF. The rearrangement uses TRBV7-9 and TRBJ1-5, with 7 bases fitting TRBD1. In germline, CDR1 is SEHNR, CDR2 FQNEAQ (reference sequence). The CDR3 is 13 amino acids. Unmatched junction bases numbered 0, after V lost 0 bases and J lost 7 bases.

This clone was found a few times. This rearrangement joins TRBV7-3 to TRBJ1-2; D is ambiguous. Germline-derived CDR1 and CDR2 are SGHTA and FQGTGA. Trimming shortened V by 1 base and J by 5 bases, and 11 bases separated the two germline ends. The length of the CDR3 is 14 residues. The CDR3 nucleotides read TGTGCCAGCAGCTTAAGGAAGACACGATATGGCTACACCTTC. Translated: CASSLRKTRYGYTF.

CDR3 protein: CASSSGQGGYEQYF. In DNA, the CDR3 is TGCGCCAGCAGCTCGGGACAGGGGGGCTACGAGCAGTACTTC. This rearrangement joins TRBV5-1 to TRBJ2-7; 11 nucleotides match TRBD1. Trimming took 3 bases from V and 3 from J; bases not matched to a gene: 2. The CDR3 runs 14 residues. The germline V gene has CDR1 SGHRS and CDR2 YFSETQ.

Concerning this clone itself: This specimen includes other DNA sequences encoding the same CDR3. The chain carries TRBV14 and TRBJ2-2; 7 bases are shared with TRBD1. With V trimmed by 3 bases and J by 2 bases, 6 bases remained unmatched. The CDR3 loop spans 16 amino acids. The germline V gene has CDR1 SGHDN and CDR2 FVKESK. The chain's CDR3 is CASSQWTGVNTGELFF. Written as DNA, the CDR3 is TGTGCCAGCAGCCAGTGGACAGGAGTTAACACCGGGGAGCTGTTTTTT.

This clone was detected once. V gene TRBV30 combines with J gene TRBJ1-4, with a possible D match to TRBD1 (6 bases). CDR1 and CDR2 (germline): GTSNPN, SVGIG (reference sequence). V shed 3 bases and J shed 5 bases, with 10 bases lying between them. This CDR3 has 13 amino acids. CDR3 DNA: TGTGCCTGGAGAAGGCAGGGGAATGAAAAACTGTTTTTT. Residues: CAWRRQGNEKLFF.

The chain uses TRBV14 and TRBJ2-5, with 15 bases matching TRBD2. The length of the CDR3 is 17 residues. Germline CDR1 reads SGHDN; CDR2 reads FVKESK. V was pared by 0 bases and J by 5 bases, with 4 bases of the junction left unmatched. The CDR3 DNA sequence: TGTGCCAGCAGCCAAGACCGGACTAGCGGGGGGGCGGAGACCCAGTACTTC. This encodes CASSQDRTSGGAETQYF.

This chain links TRBV15 with TRBJ2-5; 8 nucleotides agree with TRBD1. The CDR3 has 15 residues. Germline loops: CDR1 LNHNV, CDR2 YYDKDF (reference sequence). J was trimmed by 2 bases and V by 1 base; bases with no gene match: 3. The CDR3 is CATSRGTGGQETQYF. The CDR3, as DNA: TGTGCCACCAGCAGAGGTACAGGGGGTCAAGAGACCCAGTACTTC.

V usage is TRBV6-2 or TRBV6-3 and J usage is TRBJ1-5; D gene unclear. CDR1 and CDR2 from the germline V gene are MNHEY and SVGEGT. With 0 bases removed from V and 0 bases from J, the gap between germline ends came to 12 bases. The CDR3 is 17 amino acids. The CDR3 coding sequence is TGTGCCAGCAGTTACTCGGACTCGGACGGTAGCAATCAGCCCCAGCATTTT. This sequence encodes CASSYSDSDGSNQPQHF.

The V and J genes are TRBV28 and TRBJ1-4, with D perhaps TRBD1 (6 bases). The germline V gene encodes CDR1 MDHEN and CDR2 SYDVKM. V lost 6 bases and J lost 4, with 15 bases in between. The CDR3 extends over 15 amino acids. The CDR3 is CASSPVQGFNEKLFF. In DNA form, the CDR3 reads TGTGCCAGCAGCCCGGTACAGGGATTTAATGAAAAACTGTTTTTT.

The chain uses TRBV6-2 or TRBV6-3 and TRBJ2-6; D may be TRBD2 (7 bases). The CDR3 totals 16 residues. Trimming took off 6 bases at V and 4 bases at J, with 16 bases between the two ends. CDR1 MNHEY and CDR2 SVGEGT come from the germline V gene. CDR3 in amino acids: CASSPVGGLGANVLTF. The CDR3 DNA reads as TGTGCCAGCAGCCCTGTGGGGGGGCTAGGGGCCAACGTCCTGACTTTC.

The rearrangement joins TRBV20-1 to TRBJ2-3, with 8 positions matching TRBD1. Germline CDR1 reads DFQATT; CDR2 reads SNEGSKA (reference sequence). V lost 3 bases to trimming and J lost 1 base; unmatched junction nucleotides: 6. This CDR3 contains 15 residues. As DNA, the CDR3 is TGCAGTGCTAGTTGGACAGGGCACGGCACAGATACGCAGTATTTT. Residues: CSASWTGHGTDTQYF.

The CDR3 sequence is CASSYSGTGLSAFF. The CDR3 bases are TGTGCCAGCAGTTACTCGGGGACAGGACTTTCAGCTTTCTTT. The chain is built from TRBV6-2 or TRBV6-3 and TRBJ1-1, with 8 bases identical to TRBD1. This CDR3 has 14 residues. CDR1 and CDR2 from the germline V gene are MNHEY and SVGEGT. V gave up 0 bases and J gave up 10 bases; unmatched junction bases: 7.

This chain uses TRBV6-2 or TRBV6-3 with TRBJ2-5; D may be TRBD2 (7 bases). Germline assignment: CDR1 MNHEY and CDR2 SVGEGT. There are 16 residues in the CDR3. Trimming pared 4 bases from V and 4 bases from J, leaving 19 bases between. The CDR3 nucleotides are TGTGCCAGCAGTTCTGCATGGGGGGGCCTGGCAGAGACCCAGTACTTC. Translated, it gives CASSSAWGGLAETQYF.

This clone appeared a single time. At one boundary the junction diverges from the germline segment, which might be a read error. The chain recombines TRBV9 with TRBJ1-6; no firm D call. The CDR3 loop spans 15 amino acids. Germline lookup yields CDR1 SGDLS and CDR2 YYNGEE. The CDR3 nucleotides are TGTGCCAGCAGCGTAGACAGCTCCCATAATTCACCCCTCCACTTT. The encoded protein is CASSVDSSHNSPLHF.

This clone has just one count. The rearrangement joins TRBV29-1 to TRBJ2-7, with D uncertain. There are 13 residues in the CDR3. Trimming pared 3 bases from V and 1 base from J, leaving 10 bases between. Germline loops: CDR1 SQVTM, CDR2 ANQGSEA. The CDR3 DNA reads TGCAGCGTTGAGAGTGACACTTCCTACGAGCAGTACTTC. Translating it yields CSVESDTSYEQYF.

This chain uses TRBV4-1 with TRBJ1-5, with D possibly being TRBD1 (5 bases). CDR1 and CDR2 from the germline V gene are MGHRA and YSYEKL. There are 15 residues in the CDR3. Trimming shortened V by 0 bases and J by 7 bases, and 13 bases separated the two germline ends. The CDR3 DNA sequence: TGCGCCAGCAGCCAAGACGGGGGACCTCGCCAGCCCCAGCATTTT. Its translation is CASSQDGGPRQPQHF.

J is TRBJ1-2 and V is TRBV25-1; a possible D gene is TRBD1 (5 bases). Germline CDR1 MGHDK, CDR2 SYGVNS. V lost 3 bases to trimming and J lost 8 bases, with 10 bases between them. The CDR3 loop spans 12 amino acids. The CDR3 loop reads CASSEQGLGYTF. As DNA, the CDR3 is TGTGCCAGCAGTGAGCAGGGCCTCGGCTACACCTTC.

CDR3: CASSFSVRGDRKYGYTF. The CDR3 region has the DNA TGTGCCAGCAGTTTTTCTGTTCGCGGGGACAGGAAGTATGGCTACACCTTC. The chain joins TRBV6-2 or TRBV6-3 to TRBJ1-2, with TRBD1 matching over 8 bases. Trimming took 4 bases from V and 5 from J; bases not matched to a gene: 15. The CDR3 totals 17 residues. Germline CDR1 reads MNHEY; CDR2 reads SVGEGT.

The chain links TRBV6-2 or TRBV6-3 to TRBJ2-1; maybe TRBD2 (6 bases). Germline CDR1 MNHEY, CDR2 SVGEGT. Trimming took off 2 bases at V and 3 bases at J, with 11 bases between the two ends. The CDR3 has 15 residues. Written as DNA, the CDR3 is TGTGCCAGCAGTTACGGCGGGGCGGGCTACAATGAGCAGTTCTTC. It specifies CASSYGGAGYNEQFF.

The rearrangement joins TRBV27 to TRBJ1-4; TRBD1 matches at 9 bases. CDR1 and CDR2 (germline): MNHEY, SMNVEV (reference sequence). The length of the CDR3 is 16 residues. V dropped 2 bases and J dropped 8; count of bases not matched to a gene: 9. CDR3 loop: CASSLGGGTGLEKLFF. CDR3 DNA sequence: TGTGCCAGCAGTTTAGGCGGTGGGACAGGGTTAGAAAAACTGTTTTTT.

The chain is built from TRBV7-2 and TRBJ2-2; TRBD2 matches 7 bases. Germline V gene data show CDR1 as SGHTA and CDR2 as FQGNSA. The CDR3 loop spans 16 amino acids. Germline trimming cut 1 base from V and 3 bases from J; bases unmatched to any gene: 5. As DNA, the CDR3 is TGTGCCAGCAGCTTAGTGGCGGGAGTAGACACCGGGGAGCTGTTTTTT. This translates into CASSLVAGVDTGELFF. Complete variable domain (other parts from reference TRBV7-2 and TRBJ2-2): GAGVSQSPSNKVTEKGKDVELRCDPISGHTALYWYRQSLGQGLEFLIYFQGNSAPDKSGLPSDRFSAERTGGSVSTLTIQRTQQEDSAVYLCASSLVAGVDTGELFFGEGSRLTVL.